The clone carrying this TCR beta chain came up a few times. The method was immunoSEQ multiplex PCR; TCRdb's version includes in-frame clones alone and lacks a portion of them. The sample has approximately 40,000 clones, approximately 90% seen once; the top ten hold approximately 3.9%. This sample was included in a study of control samples from healthy donors and cancer patients. Germline-derived CDR1 and CDR2 are SNHLY and FYNNEI. This CDR3 has 15 residues. V was clipped by 3 bases and J by 3 bases, with 12 bases between them. V gene TRBV2 combines with J gene TRBJ1-5; D remains unclear. Material for sequencing was blood. The receptor was derived from a woman in her forties or fifties in good health. The CDR3 DNA is TGTGCCAGCAGTGACAGCAGTTTGAACAATCAGCCCCAGCATTTT. It is translated as CASSDSSLNNQPQHF.